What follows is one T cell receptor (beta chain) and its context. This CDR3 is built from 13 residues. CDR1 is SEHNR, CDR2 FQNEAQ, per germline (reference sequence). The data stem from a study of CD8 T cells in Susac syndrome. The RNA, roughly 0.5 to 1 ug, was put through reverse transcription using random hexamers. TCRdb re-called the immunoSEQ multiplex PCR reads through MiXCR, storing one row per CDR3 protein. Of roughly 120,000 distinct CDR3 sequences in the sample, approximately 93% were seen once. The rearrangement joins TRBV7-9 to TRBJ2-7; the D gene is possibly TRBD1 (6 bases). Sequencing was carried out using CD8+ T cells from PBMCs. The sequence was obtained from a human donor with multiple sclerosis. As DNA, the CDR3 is TGTGCCAGCAGCCCACAGGGAAGGGCCGAGCAGGACGTC. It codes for CASSPQGRAEQDV.